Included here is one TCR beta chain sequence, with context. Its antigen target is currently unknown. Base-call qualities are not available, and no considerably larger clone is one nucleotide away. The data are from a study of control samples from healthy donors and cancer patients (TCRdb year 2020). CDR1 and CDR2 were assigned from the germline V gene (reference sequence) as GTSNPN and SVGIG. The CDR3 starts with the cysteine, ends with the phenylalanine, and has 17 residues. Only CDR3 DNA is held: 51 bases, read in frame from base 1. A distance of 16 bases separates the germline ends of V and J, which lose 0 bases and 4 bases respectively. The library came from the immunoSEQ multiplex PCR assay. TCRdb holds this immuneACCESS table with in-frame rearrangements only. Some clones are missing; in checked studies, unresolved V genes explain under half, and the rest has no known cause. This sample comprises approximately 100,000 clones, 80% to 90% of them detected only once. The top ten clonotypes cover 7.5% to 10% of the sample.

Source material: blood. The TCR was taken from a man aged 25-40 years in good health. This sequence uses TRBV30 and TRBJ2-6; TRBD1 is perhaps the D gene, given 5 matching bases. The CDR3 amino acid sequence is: CAWSVPRQSPGANVLTF. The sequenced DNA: TGTGCCTGGAGTGTACCCCGACAGTCTCCAGGGGCCAACGTCCTGACTTTC. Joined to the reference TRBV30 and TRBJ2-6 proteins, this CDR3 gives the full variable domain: SQTIHQWPATLVQPVGSPLSLECTVEGTSNPNLYWYRQAAGRGLQLLFYSVGIGQISSEVPQNLSASRPQDRQFILSSKKLLLSDSGFYLCAWSVPRQSPGANVLTFGAGSRLTVL.